Sequencing of this T cell receptor (beta chain) was carried out in a study of T-cell reconstitution after alpha-beta-depleted transplantation in children. Unique molecular identifiers were incorporated during preparation of the TCRbeta library. TCRdb recomputed calls from the PCR reads with MiXCR, one row per CDR3 protein. The sample comprises roughly 500,000 distinct CDR3 sequences, around an eighth of which are singletons, and about 5.4% rests with the top ten. The sample holds a few counts of this clonotype. From germline, CDR1 is SGHTA and CDR2 FQGNSA. The V end was cut by 3 bases, the J end by 5 bases, with 13 bases between. The CDR3 has 14 amino acids.

This material consisted of PBMCs from the stem cell graft donor, taken from the stem cell graft. The TCR originated in a human donor who donated a stem cell graft to a child with combined immunodeficiency. The chain couples TRBV7-2 to TRBJ2-5; tentative D call: TRBD1 (6 bases). The CDR3 here is CASSFEGVEETQYF. The DNA of the CDR3 is TGTGCCAGCAGCTTCGAGGGGGTTGAGGAGACCCAGTACTTC.